These 8 T cell receptor beta chains share one sample of origin, sequenced in a study of shared clonotypes between healthy human individuals. TCRdb's copy holds only in-frame clones and misses some; the assay was immunoSEQ multiplex PCR. The table shows more than 2,000,000 clones, with approximately 93% occurring only once. The sample was naive CD4+ T cells from PBMCs. Subset defined: CD45RA+ positively selected. Source of these receptors: a young man in good health. Some clones in this sample may be carry-over from other donors' samples.

The genes are TRBV19 and TRBJ2-7, with a tentative D call TRBD1 (6 bases). Germline V lookup: CDR1 LNHDA, CDR2 SQIVND (reference sequence). Trimming removed 5 bases from V and 6 bases from J, with 14 bases in between. The CDR3 covers 13 residues. As DNA, the CDR3 is TGTGCCAGTAGTCCTCGGGGACAAAGCGAGCAGTACTTC. It yields the protein CASSPRGQSEQYF.

This clone occurred once. The same CDR3 arises from other DNA sequences in this sample as well. The V call is TRBV18, the J call TRBJ2-2; D is possibly TRBD1 or TRBD2 (5 bases each). Germline loops: CDR1 KGHSH, CDR2 LQKENI. The CDR3 runs 14 residues. V lost 3 bases and J lost 2, with 7 bases in between. The CDR3 DNA follows: TGTGCCAGCTCACCGGGACCCAACACCGGGGAGCTGTTTTTT. This gives the protein CASSPGPNTGELFF.

The V gene is TRBV5-1, the J gene TRBJ1-2; weak D call: TRBD1 (6 bases). The CDR3 runs to 14 residues. Germline values: CDR1 SGHRS, CDR2 YFSETQ. Trimming stripped 4 bases from V and 3 bases from J, with 13 bases between. CDR3 sequence: CASSQTGLDYGYTF. The DNA for the CDR3 is TGCGCCAGCAGCCAGACAGGTTTAGACTATGGCTACACCTTC. Supplemented by reference TRBV5-1 and TRBJ1-2, the full variable domain reads KAGVTQTPRYLIKTRGQQVTLSCSPISGHRSVSWYQQTPGQGLQFLFEYFSETQRNKGNFPGRFSGRQFSNSRSEMNVSTLELGDSALYLCASSQTGLDYGYTFGSGTRLTVV.

This chain joins TRBV10-3 and TRBJ2-5, with 8 bases lining up with TRBD1. The germline V gene has CDR1 ENHRY and CDR2 SYGVKD. The CDR3 totals 17 residues. V lost 4 bases and J lost 1; bases outside the gene matches: 11. The CDR3 sequence is CAISGRTGLLGQETQYF. The CDR3 coding sequence is TGTGCCATCAGTGGAAGGACAGGGCTGCTGGGCCAAGAGACCCAGTACTTC.

The chain recombines TRBV2 with TRBJ2-7; no reliable D call. The germline CDR1 and CDR2 sequences are SNHLY and FYNNEI. V lost 7 bases and J lost 3, with 10 bases in between. The CDR3 is 12 residues long. The chain's CDR3 is CASTADGYEQYF. The CDR3 DNA follows: TGTGCCAGCACCGCGGACGGCTACGAGCAGTACTTC.

The CDR3 DNA reads as TGTGCCAGCAGCCGAGCGGGAGAGGCCCACTACAATGAGCAGTTCTTC. This sequence encodes CASSRAGEAHYNEQFF. V is TRBV6-6 and J is TRBJ2-1; 8 bases line up with TRBD2. Germline V gene sequence: CDR1 MNHNY, CDR2 SVGAGI (reference sequence). This CDR3 comprises 16 residues. V lost 6 bases to trimming and J lost 3 bases; unmatched junction nucleotides: 10.

The V and J genes are TRBV10-3 and TRBJ2-3, with TRBD1 matching over 8 bases. V lost 3 bases, J lost 2 bases, and 13 bases stayed unmatched. The CDR3 length is 18 residues. Germline V gene data show CDR1 as ENHRY and CDR2 as SYGVKD. Written as DNA, the CDR3 is TGTGCCATCAGTGAACAACAGGGGGGCTCGATGCCCACAGATACGCAGTATTTT. The encoded protein is CAISEQQGGSMPTDTQYF.

This chain connects TRBV7-2 to TRBJ2-1; TRBD2 matches 9 bases. J lost 13 bases, V lost 5 bases, and 12 bases had no gene match. This CDR3 contains 14 residues. Looked up from germline, CDR1 is SGHTA and CDR2 is FQGNSA. CDR3 nucleotides: TGTGCCAGCAGCCTCCCCGGGACTAGCCCTCGCCAGTTCTTC. This translates into CASSLPGTSPRQFF.